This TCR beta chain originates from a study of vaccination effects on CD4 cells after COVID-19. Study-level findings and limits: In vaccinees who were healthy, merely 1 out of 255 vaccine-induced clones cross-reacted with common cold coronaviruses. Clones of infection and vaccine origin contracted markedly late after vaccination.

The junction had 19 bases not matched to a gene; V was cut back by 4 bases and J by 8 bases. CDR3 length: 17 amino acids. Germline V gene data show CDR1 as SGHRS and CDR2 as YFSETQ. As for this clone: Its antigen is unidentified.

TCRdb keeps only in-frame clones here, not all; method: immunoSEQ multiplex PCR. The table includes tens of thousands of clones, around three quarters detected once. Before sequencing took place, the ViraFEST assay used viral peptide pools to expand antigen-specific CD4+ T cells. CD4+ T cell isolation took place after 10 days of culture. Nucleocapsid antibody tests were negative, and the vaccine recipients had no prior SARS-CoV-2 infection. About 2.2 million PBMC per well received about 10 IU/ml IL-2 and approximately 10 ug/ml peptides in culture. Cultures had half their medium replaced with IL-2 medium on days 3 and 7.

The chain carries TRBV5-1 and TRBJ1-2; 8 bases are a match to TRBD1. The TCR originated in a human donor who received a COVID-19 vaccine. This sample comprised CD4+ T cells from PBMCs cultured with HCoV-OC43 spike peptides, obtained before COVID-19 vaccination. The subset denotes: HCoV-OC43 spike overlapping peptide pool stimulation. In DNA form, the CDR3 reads TGCGCCAGCAGCGGTGGCGGAGGACAGGGAAGCTTATTAGGCTACACCTTC. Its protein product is CASSGGGGQGSLLGYTF.